Reported below is one T cell receptor (beta chain). The sample belongs to a study of blood T cell repertoires in COVID-19. In the study overall: Both acute and convalescent COVID-19 samples were obtained from the United States, Italy and Spain.

Enrollment of patients from Seattle took place during active infection, with longitudinal follow-up. Source study methods: Amplification with reference gene primers provided the estimates of nucleated cell counts. Sequenced by immunoSEQ multiplex PCR; TCRdb stores in-frame clones only, minus some. V and J calls and clone size come straight from that table; D and trimming were deduced from the DNA. The data hold some 450,000 clones, with about 87% observed a single time. Germline V gene lookup returns CDR1 SGHTS and CDR2 YDEGEE. CDR3 length: 15 amino acids. Trimming took 1 base from V and 0 from J, leaving 9 bases between them.

This receptor was obtained from a man between 18 and 35 years old with COVID-19, enrolled during active disease. The genes are TRBV5-8 and TRBJ2-3; unclear D gene. Source material: peripheral blood. CDR3 region: CASSLSLISTDTQYF. Here the CDR3 DNA reads TGTGCCAGCAGCTTGTCTCTAATTAGCACAGATACGCAGTATTTT.